These 26 T cell receptor beta chains were all obtained from the same sample, sequenced in a study of identical twins. TCRdb re-derived calls from the 5' RACE reads in MiXCR, one entry per CDR3 protein. Of 600,000 to 800,000 distinct CDR3 sequences listed, 21% are singletons. The same sample was also used in a study of T cells expressing NK-cell markers.

The sequenced sample was PBMCs. The source is a woman aged 18-35 years in good health.

The chain links TRBV12-3 or TRBV12-4 to TRBJ2-3; 8 nucleotides match TRBD2. J gave up 3 bases and V 8 bases, and 7 bases lay outside the gene matches. CDR3 length: 14 residues. The DNA for the CDR3 is TGTGCCAGCTTCGCCAAGCGGGGGACAGATACGCAGTATTTT. Translating it yields CASFAKRGTDTQYF.

The V call is TRBV6-1, the J call TRBJ2-1; TRBD2 matches 12 bases. Germline CDR1 MNHNS, CDR2 SASEGT. After removal of 8 bases from V and 8 bases from J, the junction contained 10 bases not matched to a gene. CDR3 length: 15 amino acids. The CDR3 protein is CASHRLAGVRDEQFF. The CDR3 nucleotides read TGTGCCAGCCACCGACTAGCGGGAGTTCGGGATGAGCAGTTCTTC.

The J gene is TRBJ2-1, the V gene TRBV9, with 11 bases lining up with TRBD2. The junction had 8 bases not matched to a gene; V was cut back by 0 bases and J by 9 bases. The CDR3 contains 16 residues. Looked up from germline, CDR1 is SGDLS and CDR2 is YYNGEE. CDR3 DNA sequence: TGTGCCAGCAGCGTAGGGGACAGAACTAGCGGGAGTGAGCAGTTCTTC. Translation gives CASSVGDRTSGSEQFF. The variable domain in full, completed from reference TRBV9 and TRBJ2-1, reads DSGVTQTPKHLITATGQRVTLRCSPRSGDLSVYWYQQSLDQGLQFLIQYYNGEERAKGNILERFSAQQFPDLHSELNLSSLELGDSALYFCASSVGDRTSGSEQFFGPGTRLTVL.

The chain carries TRBV29-1 and TRBJ2-1, with TRBD1 matching over 7 bases. With V trimmed by 7 bases and J by 6 bases, 6 bases remained unmatched. The CDR3 runs 12 residues. From germline, CDR1 is SQVTM and CDR2 ANQGSEA. The CDR3 here is CSAPTGVNEQFF. CDR3 in DNA: TGCAGCGCCCCCACAGGGGTCAATGAGCAGTTCTTC.

This CDR3 reads CASSVGQENIQYF. The CDR3 nucleotides read TGTGCCAGCAGCGTAGGACAGGAAAACATTCAGTACTTC. The rearrangement uses TRBV9 and TRBJ2-4; tentative D call: TRBD1 (6 bases). The germline CDR1 and CDR2 sequences are SGDLS and YYNGEE. Trimming removed 0 bases at V and 5 bases at J, with 6 bases between. The CDR3 has 13 amino acids.

This clonotype was seen a handful of times. This chain links TRBV5-1 with TRBJ2-5; 7 nucleotides align to TRBD1. Trimming at V came to 4 bases and at J to 1 base, leaving 10 bases not matched to a gene. Germline CDR1 reads SGHRS; CDR2 reads YFSETQ. CDR3 length: 16 amino acids. The CDR3 spells CASSPVWDSRQETQYF. The CDR3, as DNA: TGCGCCAGCAGCCCCGTTTGGGACAGCCGCCAAGAGACCCAGTACTTC.

The chain carries TRBV20-1 and TRBJ2-3, with TRBD2 matching over 9 bases. Germline V lookup: CDR1 DFQATT, CDR2 SNEGSKA (reference sequence). The CDR3 extends over 13 amino acids. V dropped 5 bases and J dropped 1; count of bases not matched to a gene: 1. In nucleotides, the CDR3 is TGCAGTGCTCAGCGGGAGGGCACAGATACGCAGTATTTT. Translation: CSAQREGTDTQYF.

The gene calls are TRBV20-1 and TRBJ2-1; 9 positions agree with TRBD2. V gave up 0 bases and J gave up 10 bases; unmatched junction bases: 7. Looked up from germline, CDR1 is DFQATT and CDR2 is SNEGSKA (reference sequence). This CDR3 spans 14 amino acids. The CDR3 sequence: CSARDLGTSREQFF. The CDR3 nucleotides are TGCAGTGCTAGAGATCTAGGGACTAGCAGGGAGCAGTTCTTC.

DNA for the CDR3: TGCAGTGCTAGCAGGACTAGCGGGAATAGTGTGCAGTTCTTC. Translated: CSASRTSGNSVQFF. The chain combines TRBV20-1 with TRBJ2-1; 12 bases agree with TRBD2. The CDR3 has 14 residues. V shed 3 bases, J shed 12 bases, and the junction held 9 bases outside the gene matches. Germline lookup yields CDR1 DFQATT and CDR2 SNEGSKA (reference sequence).

The CDR3 is CASSGWTDRGPYNEQFF. CDR3 in DNA: TGTGCCAGCAGCGGATGGACGGACAGGGGGCCTTACAATGAGCAGTTCTTC. This chain links TRBV11-2 with TRBJ2-1; TRBD1 matches at 11 bases. Germline CDR1 reads SGHAT; CDR2 reads FQNNGV. This CDR3 has 17 residues. V was pared by 5 bases and J by 4 bases, with 10 bases of the junction left unmatched. Full variable domain (missing parts from reference TRBV11-2 and TRBJ2-1): EAGVAQSPRYKIIEKRQSVAFWCNPISGHATLYWYQQILGQGPKLLIQFQNNGVVDDSQLPKDRFSAERLKGVDSTLKIQPAKLEDSAVYLCASSGWTDRGPYNEQFFGPGTRLTVL.

This clonotype was seen many times. The genes are TRBV5-1 and TRBJ2-7; D not resolved. This CDR3 spans 13 amino acids. Germline V lookup: CDR1 SGHRS, CDR2 YFSETQ. Deletions cut 2 bases from V and 5 bases from J, with 11 bases between. The CDR3 sequence: CASSLVLHDEQYF. DNA of the CDR3: TGCGCCAGCAGCTTAGTCCTACACGACGAGCAGTACTTC.

This clonotype has just a few counts. This chain links TRBV25-1 with TRBJ2-3, with a possible D match to TRBD1 (5 bases). CDR1 is MGHDK and CDR2 is SYGVNS in the germline V gene. The CDR3 loop spans 15 amino acids. The V end was cut by 0 bases, the J end by 6 bases, with 13 bases between. Written as DNA, the CDR3 is TGTGCCAGCAGTGAATATCGGGCAGGGCGGGATACGCAGTATTTT. Protein sequence: CASSEYRAGRDTQYF.

This clonotype was observed at least ten times. The chain uses TRBV6-5 and TRBJ1-2, with D possibly matching TRBD1 (6 bases). CDR3 length equals 14 residues. The V end was cut by 1 base, the J end by 4 bases, with 10 bases between. Germline V CDR1 and CDR2: MNHEY, SVGAGI. Here the CDR3 reads CASSYYDRPYGYTF. Here the CDR3 DNA reads TGTGCCAGCAGTTACTACGACAGGCCCTATGGCTACACCTTC.

This clonotype was recorded once. J is TRBJ2-7 and V is TRBV10-1; D gene ambiguous. Germline CDR1 is WNHNN and CDR2 is SYGVQD (reference sequence). This CDR3 comprises 12 residues. The germline V and J ends were trimmed by 4 bases and 5 bases, with 9 bases remaining between them. DNA for the CDR3: TGCGCCAGCAGTGGCACCGTACACGAGCAGTACTTC. As protein: CASSGTVHEQYF.

This clonotype came up a few times. The V and J genes are TRBV12-3 or TRBV12-4 and TRBJ1-1, with D perhaps TRBD1 (5 bases). Trimming cost V 8 bases and J 0 bases, with 13 bases left between them. This CDR3 region has 14 residues. The DNA of the CDR3 is TGTGCCAGCGGGGCCGGGACGGTGAACACTGAAGCTTTCTTT. This codes for CASGAGTVNTEAFF.

The chain is built from TRBV9 and TRBJ2-2, with D perhaps TRBD1 or TRBD2 (5 bases each). This CDR3 comprises 15 residues. Trimming took 4 bases from V and 2 from J, leaving 12 bases between them. Germline V CDR1 and CDR2: SGDLS, YYNGEE. The CDR3 spells CASSPGTENTGELFF. Here the CDR3 DNA reads TGTGCCAGCAGCCCCGGGACGGAAAACACCGGGGAGCTGTTTTTT.

This clonotype was seen only a few times. The chain recombines TRBV29-1 with TRBJ2-7, with D uncertain. The CDR3 extends over 12 amino acids. The germline V gene has CDR1 SQVTM and CDR2 ANQGSEA. The V end lost 7 bases, the J end lost 0 bases, and 10 bases lay between the germline ends. CDR3 nucleotide sequence: TGCAGCGGCAAAGGGCCCTCCTACGAGCAGTACTTC. It encodes CSGKGPSYEQYF.

This clonotype was observed a few times. The chain employs TRBV10-3 and TRBJ2-7; a weak D match, TRBD1 (6 bases). Germline-derived CDR1 and CDR2 are ENHRY and SYGVKD. Deletions cut 8 bases from V and 1 base from J, with 12 bases between. The CDR3 has 13 residues. The CDR3, as DNA: TGTGCCATCGGTCCTACAGGGTCCTACGAGCAGTACTTC. Its translation: CAIGPTGSYEQYF.

This clonotype has at least ten counts. The rearrangement uses TRBV25-1 and TRBJ2-7; D unclear. The V gene lost 8 bases and the J gene lost 2 bases, with 16 bases spanning the gap. Per germline, CDR1 MGHDK and CDR2 SYGVNS. The CDR3 sequence is 14 residues long. In DNA, the CDR3 is TGTGCCAGCGTGAGGTCGCGGATGCCCTACGAGCAGTACTTC. Encoded protein: CASVRSRMPYEQYF.

The chain carries TRBV9 and TRBJ2-7; D call uncertain. The CDR3 consists of 15 residues. V lost 4 bases and J lost 0, with 14 bases in between. The germline CDR1 and CDR2 sequences are SGDLS and YYNGEE. The DNA of the CDR3 is TGTGCCAGCAGCAAATCAGGAAGGAGCTCCTACGAGCAGTACTTC. It translates to CASSKSGRSSYEQYF.

This clonotype was counted between two and nine times. The J gene is TRBJ2-7, the V gene TRBV6-5; D is unclear. V lost 7 bases to trimming and J lost 3 bases, with 19 bases between them. Germline CDR1 MNHEY, CDR2 SVGAGI. The CDR3 has 15 residues. DNA of the CDR3: TGTGCCAGCAAATCGGGCGCTTGGGCCCACTACGAGCAGTACTTC. This gives the protein CASKSGAWAHYEQYF.

This chain uses TRBV20-1 with TRBJ2-5; possibly TRBD2 for D (5 bases). The CDR3 totals 13 residues. Trimming shortened V by 1 base and J by 5 bases, and 11 bases separated the two germline ends. Germline-derived CDR1 and CDR2 are DFQATT and SNEGSKA (reference sequence). Here the CDR3 reads CSARVGSAETQYF. DNA of the CDR3: TGCAGTGCTAGAGTGGGGAGCGCGGAGACCCAGTACTTC.

This clonotype appeared many times. This chain links TRBV7-9 with TRBJ2-5; D is tentatively TRBD1 or TRBD2 (6 bases each). This CDR3 spans 15 amino acids. With 2 bases removed from V and 5 bases from J, the gap between germline ends came to 15 bases. Germline loops: CDR1 SEHNR, CDR2 FQNEAQ (reference sequence). The CDR3: CASSLTGMGRETQYF. CDR3 DNA sequence: TGTGCCAGCAGCTTAACAGGGATGGGGAGGGAGACCCAGTACTTC.

The chain joins TRBV20-1 to TRBJ2-3; either TRBD1 or TRBD2 may fit D (6 bases each). Trimming took off 3 bases at V and 3 bases at J, with 10 bases between the two ends. The CDR3 extends over 13 amino acids. Germline assignment: CDR1 DFQATT and CDR2 SNEGSKA (reference sequence). The CDR3 reads CSARGGNTDTQYF. CDR3 bases: TGCAGTGCTAGGGGGGGCAATACAGATACGCAGTATTTT.

In this sample, this clonotype turned up a few times. The chain is built from TRBV18 and TRBJ2-1; 7 bases agree with TRBD2. The V gene's germline CDR1 is KGHSH and CDR2 LQKENI. The trim removed 3 bases at V and 3 bases at J, leaving 8 bases unmatched. The CDR3 has 16 amino acids. Here the CDR3 reads CASSPPVGLDYNEQFF. CDR3 nucleotide sequence: TGTGCCAGCTCACCTCCCGTAGGACTAGACTACAATGAGCAGTTCTTC.

This clonotype has only a few counts. The chain recombines TRBV9 with TRBJ2-1; D might be TRBD2 (7 bases). This CDR3 comprises 15 residues. Germline CDR1 SGDLS, CDR2 YYNGEE. Trimming stripped 0 bases from V and 10 bases from J, with 17 bases between. This CDR3 is CASSVAVGGAGEQFF. In DNA form, the CDR3 reads TGTGCCAGCAGCGTAGCTGTGGGGGGGGCAGGAGAGCAGTTCTTC.